The next 23 T cell receptor beta chains were all read from a single sample in a study of T cells in Graves' hyperthyroidism and ophthalmopathy. The source material, RNA transcripts, was used to amplify TCR beta CDR3 regions. The TCR CDR3 was amplified in a first-round RT-PCR using the HTBI primer set. TCRdb redid the calling of the multiplex PCR reads with MiXCR, one entry per CDR3 protein. This sample has around 690,000 distinct CDR3 sequences, with around 16% found just once. What was sequenced was blood. The receptors were sampled from a man aged 50-59 years with Graves' hyperthyroidism.

V and J are TRBV5-4 and TRBJ2-1; 10 bases match TRBD2. The CDR3 has 16 amino acids. The J segment lost 0 bases and the V segment lost 3 bases, leaving 3 bases of the junction unmatched. From germline, CDR1 is SGHNT and CDR2 YYREEE (reference sequence). CDR3 protein: CASSSVAGGSYNEQFF. Here the CDR3 DNA reads TGTGCCAGCAGCTCCGTAGCGGGAGGCTCCTACAATGAGCAGTTCTTC. Variable domain in full (rest from reference TRBV5-4 and TRBJ2-1): ETGVTQSPTHLIKTRGQQVTLRCSSQSGHNTVSWYQQALGQGPQFIFQYYREEENGRGNFPPRFSGLQFPNYSSELNVNALELDDSALYLCASSSVAGGSYNEQFFGPGTRLTVL.

The V gene is TRBV30, the J gene TRBJ2-3; D gene uncertain. The CDR3 is 12 residues long. Looked up from germline, CDR1 is GTSNPN and CDR2 is SVGIG (reference sequence). Trimming shortened V by 0 bases and J by 7 bases, and 8 bases separated the two germline ends. The CDR3 bases are TGTGCCTGGAGTGTAGTGTCAAATACGCAGTATTTT. Residues: CAWSVVSNTQYF.

V usage is TRBV6-2 or TRBV6-3 and J usage is TRBJ1-4; 7 bases align to TRBD1. This CDR3 region has 15 residues. Germline V CDR1 and CDR2: MNHEY, SVGEGT. The V gene end was trimmed by 6 bases and the J gene end by 3 bases; junction bases not matched to a gene: 7. The CDR3 DNA reads TGTGCCAGCAGGCGATTCAGGGGGGCTAATGAAAAACTGTTTTTT. Translated, it gives CASRRFRGANEKLFF.

The genes are TRBV6-2 or TRBV6-3 and TRBJ2-4; D perhaps matches TRBD1 (5 bases). CDR3 size: 17 residues. V gave up 5 bases and J gave up 7 bases, with 24 bases separating them. Germline V gives CDR1 MNHEY, CDR2 SVGEGT. The CDR3 DNA is TGTGCCAGCAGTCCAAGGTACGACAGCCACATGGGGAACATTCAGTACTTC. Protein: CASSPRYDSHMGNIQYF.

The table lists this clonotype with many counts. This chain connects TRBV29-1 to TRBJ2-3, with 10 bases lining up with TRBD1. This CDR3 region has 15 residues. Trimming at V came to 4 bases and at J to 4 bases, leaving 8 bases not matched to a gene. From germline, CDR1 is SQVTM and CDR2 ANQGSEA. The CDR3 bases are TGCAGCGTTGCCCGACAGGGGGCTGTCGCAGATACGCAGTATTTT. Amino acids: CSVARQGAVADTQYF.

This clonotype was observed at least ten times. The chain employs TRBV27 and TRBJ2-7; D call uncertain. The V gene lost 7 bases and the J gene lost 0 bases, with 13 bases spanning the gap. Germline assignment: CDR1 MNHEY and CDR2 SMNVEV (reference sequence). This CDR3 is built from 14 residues. The CDR3 here is CASTATSSSYEQYF. CDR3 bases: TGTGCCAGCACCGCGACGTCGAGCTCCTACGAGCAGTACTTC.

The V call is TRBV29-1, the J call TRBJ2-1, with D tentatively TRBD1 (6 bases). The CDR3 spans 11 residues. V was pared by 3 bases and J by 12 bases, with 12 bases between. Germline CDR1 and CDR2: SQVTM and ANQGSEA. DNA of the CDR3: TGCAGCGTTGAGACGGACAGACGGCAGTTCTTC. Protein sequence: CSVETDRRQFF.

The chain uses TRBV6-1 and TRBJ2-6, with a possible D match to TRBD1 (6 bases). V was clipped by 4 bases and J by 2 bases, with 21 bases between them. Germline V CDR1 and CDR2: MNHNS, SASEGT. The CDR3 is 19 residues long. This chain's CDR3 is CASSALRGERGPGANVLTF. For the CDR3, the DNA is TGTGCCAGCAGTGCCCTCAGGGGAGAAAGAGGGCCTGGGGCCAACGTCCTGACTTTC.

The chain combines TRBV29-1 with TRBJ2-1, with D perhaps TRBD2 (5 bases). This CDR3 spans 14 amino acids. Germline V gene data show CDR1 as SQVTM and CDR2 as ANQGSEA. Trimming removed 0 bases from V and 3 bases from J, with 9 bases in between. As DNA, the CDR3 is TGCAGCGTTGAAGATCTGGGGAGCTACAATGAGCAGTTCTTC. It is translated as CSVEDLGSYNEQFF.

V is TRBV5-1 and J is TRBJ2-1, with D perhaps assigned TRBD1 or TRBD2 (5 bases each). This CDR3 has 17 amino acids. Trimming shortened V by 5 bases and J by 4 bases, and 22 bases separated the two germline ends. Germline V gene sequence: CDR1 SGHRS, CDR2 YFSETQ. CDR3 residues: CASRAEGPRRIYNEQFF. The DNA of the CDR3 is TGCGCCAGCAGGGCAGAGGGGCCCCGGAGAATTTACAATGAGCAGTTCTTC.

This clonotype was detected ten times or more. The CDR3 DNA reads TGTGCCAGCAGCTCTGTGACAGGGGGAAGAAACACCATATATTTT. Translation gives CASSSVTGGRNTIYF. The rearrangement uses TRBV11-2 and TRBJ1-3, with 9 bases matching TRBD1. The germline CDR1 and CDR2 sequences are SGHAT and FQNNGV. V was pared by 4 bases and J by 5 bases, with 6 bases of the junction left unmatched. There are 15 residues in the CDR3.

This clonotype was detected only once. This sequence may be a read error, since a much larger clone differs from it by one base. The chain carries TRBV28 and TRBJ1-5; possible D gene TRBD1, 5 bases. Germline loops: CDR1 MDHEN, CDR2 SYDVKM. The CDR3 sequence is 16 residues long. This CDR3 is CASSFPSGISNQPRHF. CDR3 bases: TGTGCCAGCAGTTTTCCGTCAGGGATTAGCAATCAGCCCCGGCATTTT.

This rearrangement joins TRBV4-3 to TRBJ2-7, with 9 bases that match TRBD2. The V gene's germline CDR1 is LGHNA and CDR2 YSLEER. The CDR3 runs to 17 residues. V lost 0 bases and J lost 7; bases outside the gene matches: 13. CDR3 bases: TGCGCCAGCAGCCAAGATGGGTCGGCGGGAGGGCCCGGGGAGCAGTACTTC. Protein product: CASSQDGSAGGPGEQYF.

CDR3 bases: TGCAGTGCTAGTGTCTTCGGGACAGTGGGCACAGATACGCAGTATTTT. Translation gives CSASVFGTVGTDTQYF. The J gene is TRBJ2-3, the V gene TRBV20-1, with 7 positions matching TRBD1. The CDR3 totals 16 residues. V trimming: 3 bases; J trimming: 1 base; junction bases outside the gene matches: 10. Germline V lookup: CDR1 DFQATT, CDR2 SNEGSKA (reference sequence).

V is TRBV4-1 and J is TRBJ2-5, with D possibly being TRBD1 (7 bases). CDR1 is MGHRA and CDR2 is YSYEKL in the germline V gene. Trimming took off 3 bases at V and 5 bases at J, with 19 bases between the two ends. This CDR3 has 16 amino acids. CDR3 in DNA: TGCGCCAGCAGCCAGATCGGTCGACAGGGAGGCGAGACCCAGTACTTC. Its protein is CASSQIGRQGGETQYF.

The genes are TRBV19 and TRBJ2-1; 10 positions match TRBD2. The CDR3 loop spans 14 amino acids. With V trimmed by 7 bases and J by 8 bases, 8 bases remained unmatched. Germline loops: CDR1 LNHDA, CDR2 SQIVND (reference sequence). CDR3 nucleotide sequence: TGTGCCAGTAACCCGGGACTAGCGTCTGATGAGCAGTTCTTC. Its protein is CASNPGLASDEQFF.

The gene calls are TRBV30 and TRBJ1-5, with D perhaps matching TRBD1 (6 bases). Trimming took 5 bases from V and 6 from J, leaving 14 bases between them. Germline V gene sequence: CDR1 GTSNPN, CDR2 SVGIG (reference sequence). This CDR3 has 13 residues. The CDR3 DNA sequence: TGTGCCTGGGGAATACAGGGTGGTCAGCCCCAGCATTTT. This codes for CAWGIQGGQPQHF.

Notes on this clonotype: Since a much larger clone is just one base distant, this may be a read error. The chain has TRBV10-3 and TRBJ2-1; 8 bases fit TRBD2. The CDR3 has 14 amino acids. Losses at the gene ends were 6 bases for V and 3 bases for J; bases not matched to a gene: 4. In germline, CDR1 is ENHRY, CDR2 SYGVKD. CDR3 amino acids: CAIRGLEGYNEQFF. The DNA of the CDR3 is TGTGCCATCAGGGGACTAGAGGGCTACAATGAGCAGTTCTTC.

This clonotype has ten or more counts. This chain joins TRBV28 and TRBJ1-1, with a tentative D call TRBD1 (6 bases). V was shortened by 3 bases and J by 7 bases, with 9 bases between the two germline ends. The germline V gene has CDR1 MDHEN and CDR2 SYDVKM. This CDR3 comprises 12 residues. CDR3 nucleotides: TGTGCCAGCAGTTTGCCCAGGGGTGAAGCTTTCTTT. It translates to CASSLPRGEAFF.

At least ten counts were recorded for this clonotype. The chain joins TRBV2 to TRBJ2-2; the D gene is possibly TRBD2 (6 bases). The CDR3 length is 14 residues. From germline, CDR1 is SNHLY and CDR2 FYNNEI. V lost 6 bases to trimming and J lost 2 bases, with 10 bases between them. The CDR3 sequence is CASSRDSNTGELFF. The CDR3 nucleotides are TGTGCCAGCAGCCGGGACTCTAACACCGGGGAGCTGTTTTTT.

This clonotype was picked up many times. V is TRBV6-1 and J is TRBJ2-2, with TRBD1 matching over 7 bases. The V gene's germline CDR1 is MNHNS and CDR2 SASEGT. Losses at the gene ends were 6 bases for V and 1 base for J; bases not matched to a gene: 8. This CDR3 region has 16 residues. CDR3 bases: TGTGCCAGCAGCGACCTAGGGGGCTTGAACACCGGGGAGCTGTTTTTT. This gives the protein CASSDLGGLNTGELFF.

About this clonotype: This sequence may be a read error, since a much larger clone differs from it by one base. The V gene is TRBV7-2, the J gene TRBJ2-3; 10 nucleotides align to TRBD2. This CDR3 has 15 amino acids. Per the germline V gene, CDR1 is SGHTA and CDR2 is FQGNSA. The CDR3 reads CANSSSSGRGATQYF. CDR3 coding DNA: TGTGCCAACAGCTCCTCTAGCGGGAGAGGTGCTACGCAGTATTTT.

The rearrangement uses TRBV7-2 and TRBJ2-1, with 7 nucleotides matching TRBD2. Trimming cost V 2 bases and J 8 bases; bases outside gene matches: 9. CDR3 length: 15 amino acids. The germline V gene has CDR1 SGHTA and CDR2 FQGNSA. The CDR3 loop is CASSLHIAGWDEQFF. CDR3 DNA sequence: TGTGCCAGCAGCTTACATATAGCGGGCTGGGATGAGCAGTTCTTC.